This T cell receptor (beta chain) was profiled in a study of shared clonotypes between healthy human individuals (TCRdb year 2020). A note on the overall study: The cohort comprised a couple of women and three men aged 18 to 49 years. For each donor, three plates each were used for CD4 naive and CD4 memory, two plates were used for CD8 naive, and one plate was used for CD8 memory. The study deeply sequenced blood TCR repertoires of about 5 healthy adults to estimate repertoire size and the extent of clonotype sharing between individuals. To increase sequencing depth and limit assay-specific biases, different laboratories used diverse techniques to prepare libraries and sequence TCR repertoires. Leukapheresis yielded between about 0.85 and 9 billion PBMCs per donor. The investigation overall reported the following: Estimated clonotype richness was generally larger for naive than for memory subsets. Because the study included only a small number of donors, the genetic and exposure-history diversity represented was limited. Pairwise subsampling indicated that sequencing depth was expected to affect the degree of clonotype sharing among donors. Even with the large sequencing depth, rarefaction of the sorted-subset datasets indicated that sequencing was incomplete. Sharing across several donors was observed for approximately 5% of naive CD4, 3.5% of naive CD8, 2% to 2.5% of memory CD4, and about 0.38% of memory CD8 clonotypes. Sampling was limited to blood, and TCR repertoires in tissue likely differ from TCR repertoires in blood. Compared with non-shared clonotypes, clonotypes shared by all four sorted-subset donors had higher generation probabilities.

For the CD8 naive samples, CD45RO-negative cells were positively selected for CCR7, yielding a CD45RA+CCR7+ population from which TemRA cells were excluded. The donors were healthy, HIV-negative adults with no recently reported acute infections or vaccinations. Only Caucasian adults living in Nashville, Tennessee, USA were represented among the donors. Blood was obtained by leukapheresis, after which PBMCs were separated by Ficoll-Histopaque density gradient centrifugation and cryopreserved in liquid nitrogen vapor phase. Purity and quantity of every magnetically sorted T cell population were checked by analytical flow cytometry. Genomic DNA was isolated from each sorted fraction and quantified by UV absorbance on a Nanodrop 2000c. In the germline V gene, CDR1 corresponds to SGDLS and CDR2 to YYNGEE. The CDR3 contains 16 residues, cysteine and phenylalanine counted. Of all the DNA, just the CDR3 is kept, 48 bases in frame from base 1. The germline V end is reduced by 6 bases and the J end by 3 bases; junction bases left unmatched: 12.

Comments on this clone: No antigen is known for it. Base qualities are missing; no much larger clone stands one base away.

Using the deep immunoSEQ assay, multiplex PCR amplified TCR CDR3 regions from genomic DNA. Extracted genomic DNA from each cell subset was spread evenly across all wells of several immunoSEQ 96-well plates, with each plate serving as a replicate. For sorted subsets, approximately 190 ng genomic DNA, equal to tens of thousands of T cell genomes, was loaded into each replicate PCR. Purified libraries were quantified with a Qubit 3.0 fluorometer, sized on a Bioanalyzer 2100, and re-quantified with the KAPA Library Quantification kit. Every immunoSEQ 96-well plate was sequenced on a separate single-read 150-cycle Illumina NextSeq 550 flow cell. Per the source publication's procedure: Because only junctional sequences without quality scores were contained in the immunoSEQ output, filtering matching that applied to full-length reads could not be performed. To assign V/J genes and CDR3, sequences were annotated against IMGT germline references using PyIR, a Python wrapper for IgBLAST v1.9. Reads were filtered out if the reads had weak V/J assignments (E-value above 1e-6), no CDR3, stop codons, out-of-frame junctions, or ambiguous translated residues. V3J clonotypes were defined as sequences sharing the same inferred V gene, J gene, and CDR3 amino acid sequence. To compute the percentage overlap between repertoires, the number of shared unique clonotypes was divided by the size of the smaller repertoire. Three approaches were used to assess repertoire richness: RTK rarefaction, the Chao1 estimator, and Recon v2.1 estimates of unobserved clonotypes. Generation probabilities were computed with OLGA for all TCRbeta clonotypes obtained by the gDNA method from several donors. As stored in TCRdb, this immuneACCESS dataset retains in-frame rearrangements with V and J assigned. A fraction of the clones does not appear; measured against another copy, unresolved V genes explain less than half of the discrepancy, and the remainder lacks a known reason. V, J and clone size are those of that table, while D and trimming were read from the DNA. The sample table shows millions of clones, and just over 90% are seen once. Of the sample, under 2% falls within the top ten clones.

Sequencing was carried out using naive CD8+ T cells from PBMCs. Taken with the paper, the label for cell subset or site translates to: CD45RA+CCR7+. The clonotype comes from a young man in good health. Some clones in this sample may be carry-over from other donors' samples. Recombination joined TRBV9 with TRBJ2-1; 7 bases in between match TRBD2. The CDR3 region reads CASTPTSRGNYNEQFF. The sequenced DNA: TGTGCCAGCACTCCCACGTCGCGGGGGAACTACAATGAGCAGTTCTTC. Extended through the reference TRBV9 and TRBJ2-1 proteins, this CDR3 yields the full variable domain: DSGVTQTPKHLITATGQRVTLRCSPRSGDLSVYWYQQSLDQGLQFLIQYYNGEERAKGNILERFSAQQFPDLHSELNLSSLELGDSALYFCASTPTSRGNYNEQFFGPGTRLTVL.